This entry describes one T cell receptor (beta chain). Its antigen is not known. These data belong to a study of OX40 agonist ivuxolimab in advanced cancers. Overall study context: Eligibility rules accepted prior anti-PD-1, anti-PD-L1 or anti-CTLA-4 therapy, and roughly 42% had some.

Blood samples were obtained at baseline, cycle 4 day 1, and cycle 7 day 1. Study-level findings and limits: Low clonal expansion, among the lowest seen, marked partial responders at 0.1-3.0 mg/kg.

With 6 bases removed from V and 7 bases from J, the gap between germline ends came to 17 bases. Germline CDR1 MNHEY, CDR2 SVGAGI. The CDR3 is 14 amino acids. Produced via immunoSEQ multiplex PCR; TCRdb's table is partial and in-frame only. The data hold some 80,000 clones, with over 85% observed a single time. This receptor was taken from an adult with an advanced solid tumor such as melanoma, head and neck, liver or kidney cancer. The material sequenced was CD4+ or CD8+ T cells sorted from blood, taken in a trial of the OX40 agonist ivuxolimab. The V and J genes are TRBV6-5 and TRBJ2-3; the D gene could be TRBD1 or TRBD2 (5 bases each). CDR3 protein: CASRGRQSFNTQYF. The CDR3, as DNA: TGTGCCAGCAGGGGACGACAAAGCTTTAATACGCAGTATTTT.